The clone carrying this T cell receptor beta chain was found many times. This specimen belongs to a study of T cells in Graves' hyperthyroidism and ophthalmopathy. There were TCR beta CDR3 regions amplified from RNA transcripts. During a first-round RT-PCR of the TCR CDR3, the HTBI primer set was used. MiXCR was run by TCRdb on the multiplex PCR reads, yielding one entry per CDR3 protein. The profile shows 550,000 to 800,000 distinct CDR3 sequences, approximately 15% of them singletons. The CDR3 is made up of 14 amino acids. CDR1 is KGHSH, CDR2 LQKENI, per germline. Trimming took 3 bases from V and 7 from J; bases not matched to a gene: 6. Not enrolled were patients with uncontrolled infection, other autoimmune disease, pregnancy or lactation.

The sequenced sample was blood. The chain is built from TRBV18 and TRBJ2-1; 7 nucleotides align to TRBD1. The receptor was derived from a man over 45 with Graves' hyperthyroidism. DNA of the CDR3: TGTGCCAGCTCACCTGGGACAGCCCAAAATGAGCAGTTCTTC. Residues: CASSPGTAQNEQFF.